This entry describes one T cell receptor beta chain. Its antigen is undetermined. It was with 60 Vbeta and 13 Jbeta primers that the PCR ran. Sequencing used immunoSEQ multiplex PCR; TCRdb keeps in-frame clones, though not all of them. Of over 100,000 clones listed, around four fifths were seen once; the top ten hold roughly 7%. The data were taken from a study of cytomegalovirus exposure and HLA in healthy donors. Looking at the study overall: Membership in the Caucasian-associated ancestry cluster was found for 75% to 90% of fewer than 450 genotyped donors.

With V trimmed by 0 bases and J by 5 bases, 8 bases remained unmatched. The length of the CDR3 is 16 residues. CDR1 is LGHNA and CDR2 is YSLEER in the germline V gene. Whole-study findings and limits: In a later analysis, across HLA loci, associated TCR counts were highest for DRB1, lowest for HLA-C.

The V and J genes are TRBV4-3 and TRBJ2-7, with 9 bases lining up with TRBD1. The TCR was taken from a male donor in good health and CMV-seronegative. Sequencing was carried out using PBMCs. The CDR3 DNA reads TGCGCCAGCAGCCAAGATCTCGGGACAGGGTTCCACGAGCAGTACTTC. Its protein product is CASSQDLGTGFHEQYF.